Sequencing of this T cell receptor beta chain was carried out in a study of T cell responses to AZD1222 COVID-19 vaccine. Assay: immunoSEQ multiplex PCR; the TCRdb copy retains only in-frame clones and omits some. Of approximately 90,000 clones listed, around 87% were seen once; the top ten hold 8% to 9.5%. Germline V gives CDR1 SGHKS, CDR2 YYEKEE (reference sequence). The CDR3 length is 15 residues. V was clipped by 1 base and J by 0 bases, with 8 bases between them. The material sequenced was peripheral blood, taken on day 0 of AZD1222 vaccination. The rearrangement joins TRBV5-5 to TRBJ1-5; D is undetermined. The TCR was taken from an adult in good health. CDR3 coding DNA: TGTGCCAGCAGCTTGCTGGACGGTAGCAATCAGCCCCAGCATTTT. Translating it yields CASSLLDGSNQPQHF.